Shown below are 13 T cell receptor beta chains from a single sample sequenced in a study of cytotoxic CD8 clonotypes in ibrutinib-treated CLL. Produced via immunoSEQ multiplex PCR; TCRdb's table is partial and in-frame only. The sample carries 25,000 to 30,000 clones, 75% to 85% recorded once. Sample: PBMCs, taken after 24 months of ibrutinib treatment. The receptors here all came from a human donor with chronic lymphocytic leukemia.

This sequence joins TRBV9 and TRBJ2-1; unclear D gene. Trimming took off 0 bases at V and 4 bases at J, with 5 bases between the two ends. CDR3 length: 13 amino acids. Looked up from germline, CDR1 is SGDLS and CDR2 is YYNGEE. Here the CDR3 DNA reads TGTGCCAGCAGCGTAGGGGATTACAATGAGCAGTTCTTC. Its translation is CASSVGDYNEQFF.

This clone was recorded only once. This chain uses TRBV9 with TRBJ1-6; D unclear. CDR3 length: 16 amino acids. Trimming removed 3 bases at V and 5 bases at J, with 15 bases between. The germline gives CDR1 SGDLS, CDR2 YYNGEE. The CDR3 DNA reads TGTGCCAGCAGCGCCCCCCTTGGGGTGGATAATTCACCCCTCCACTTT. It translates to CASSAPLGVDNSPLHF.

This clone was seen a few times. The chain couples TRBV11-3 to TRBJ2-3; 8 nucleotides agree with TRBD1. V dropped 5 bases and J dropped 1; count of bases not matched to a gene: 8. This CDR3 contains 16 residues. The germline V gene has CDR1 SGHNT and CDR2 YENEEA. In nucleotides, the CDR3 is TGTGCCAGCAGCATCCGGCAGGGGGCCGGCACAGATACGCAGTATTTT. Its protein is CASSIRQGAGTDTQYF. Supplemented by reference TRBV11-3 and TRBJ2-3, the full variable domain reads EAGVVQSPRYKIIEKKQPVAFWCNPISGHNTLYWYLQNLGQGPELLIRYENEEAVDDSQLPKDRFSAERLKGVDSTLKIQPAELGDSAVYLCASSIRQGAGTDTQYFGPGTRLTVL.

The chain has TRBV6-6 and TRBJ2-7, with TRBD1 matching over 7 bases. V shed 6 bases, J shed 2 bases, and the junction held 7 bases outside the gene matches. Looked up from germline, CDR1 is MNHNY and CDR2 is SVGAGI (reference sequence). This CDR3 comprises 14 residues. Written as DNA, the CDR3 is TGTGCCAGCAGCCGATTTCAGGGGGCCTACGAGCAGTACTTC. It encodes CASSRFQGAYEQYF.

V and J are TRBV28 and TRBJ1-3, with D hard to call. This CDR3 region has 14 residues. Looked up from germline, CDR1 is MDHEN and CDR2 is SYDVKM. Trimming removed 5 bases from V and 3 bases from J, with 11 bases in between. The CDR3 here is CASSLGPYGNTIYF. The CDR3 DNA reads as TGTGCCAGCAGTCTCGGGCCTTATGGAAACACCATATATTTT.

The J gene is TRBJ2-5, the V gene TRBV27, with 12 bases fitting TRBD2. Germline V CDR1 and CDR2: MNHEY, SMNVEV (reference sequence). Germline trimming cut 5 bases from V and 5 bases from J; bases unmatched to any gene: 6. The CDR3 is made up of 15 amino acids. The CDR3 region has the DNA TGTGCCAGCAGTAAACTAGCGGGGGGCCCTGAGACCCAGTACTTC. It encodes CASSKLAGGPETQYF.

The chain is built from TRBV7-2 and TRBJ2-7; D may be TRBD1 (7 bases). V was trimmed by 2 bases and J by 6 bases, leaving 17 bases between them. The CDR3 is made up of 15 amino acids. CDR1 is SGHTA, CDR2 FQGNSA, per germline. The CDR3 reads CASSLSGQGGVEQYF. CDR3 coding DNA: TGTGCCAGCAGCTTATCCGGGCAGGGGGGAGTCGAGCAGTACTTC.

The chain uses TRBV7-2 and TRBJ2-3, with 9 bases fitting TRBD2. Germline V CDR1 and CDR2: SGHTA, FQGNSA. V shed 1 base, J shed 4 bases, and the junction held 9 bases outside the gene matches. This CDR3 spans 17 amino acids. CDR3 in amino acids: CASSLGGGGGVADTQYF. Here the CDR3 DNA reads TGTGCCAGCAGCTTAGGAGGCGGCGGGGGGGTCGCAGATACGCAGTATTTT.

As regards this clone: The conserved phenylalanine or tryptophan normally closing the CDR3 is absent here, so this likely arose from a read error. No DNA is shown, since the ends of the CDR3 on it are uncertain; the CDR3 is the one TCRdb lists. The chain couples TRBV21-1 to TRBJ1-1; TRBD1, as called in the table, went unchecked against the DNA. TRBV21-1 is an annotated pseudogene. From its first to its last residue, the CDR3 has 13 amino acids. CDR3 residues: CASSKVTGGHGVS.

The rearrangement uses TRBV19 and TRBJ1-3, with a weak D call TRBD1 (5 bases). Trimming shortened V by 9 bases and J by 1 base, and 7 bases separated the two germline ends. CDR3 size: 12 residues. Germline V gene lookup returns CDR1 LNHDA and CDR2 SQIVND (reference sequence). The CDR3, as DNA: TGTGCCAGCAGGGAATCTGGAAACACCATATATTTT. Protein: CASRESGNTIYF. The complete variable domain, with remaining parts taken from reference TRBV19 and TRBJ1-3, reads DGGITQSPKYLFRKEGQNVTLSCEQNLNHDAMYWYRQDPGQGLRLIYYSQIVNDFQKGDIAEGYSVSREKKESFPLTVTSAQKNPTAFYLCASRESGNTIYFGEGSWLTVV.

The chain employs TRBV9 and TRBJ2-6, with D hard to call. The CDR3 is 14 residues long. CDR1 and CDR2 (germline): SGDLS, YYNGEE. Trimming cost V 3 bases and J 2 bases, with 6 bases left between them. CDR3 nucleotides: TGTGCCAGCAGCGGGCGCCCTGGGGCCAACGTCCTGACTTTC. Protein: CASSGRPGANVLTF.

V is TRBV5-1 and J is TRBJ1-6, with a weak D call TRBD1 (5 bases). V shed 7 bases and J shed 7 bases, with 12 bases lying between them. Germline values: CDR1 SGHRS, CDR2 YFSETQ. The CDR3 runs to 13 residues. In DNA, the CDR3 is TGCGCCAGCCGAAGTACAGGCAATTCACCCCTCCACTTT. The encoded protein is CASRSTGNSPLHF.

The V gene is TRBV7-9, the J gene TRBJ2-2; 7 positions agree with TRBD1. The CDR3 has 17 residues. In germline, CDR1 is SEHNR, CDR2 FQNEAQ (reference sequence). The V and J ends lost 4 bases and 1 base, in that order; junction bases with no gene match: 9. The CDR3 DNA sequence: TGTGCCAGCAGCTCAGGACAGGCTCTATGGAACACCGGGGAGCTGTTTTTT. Its translation: CASSSGQALWNTGELFF.